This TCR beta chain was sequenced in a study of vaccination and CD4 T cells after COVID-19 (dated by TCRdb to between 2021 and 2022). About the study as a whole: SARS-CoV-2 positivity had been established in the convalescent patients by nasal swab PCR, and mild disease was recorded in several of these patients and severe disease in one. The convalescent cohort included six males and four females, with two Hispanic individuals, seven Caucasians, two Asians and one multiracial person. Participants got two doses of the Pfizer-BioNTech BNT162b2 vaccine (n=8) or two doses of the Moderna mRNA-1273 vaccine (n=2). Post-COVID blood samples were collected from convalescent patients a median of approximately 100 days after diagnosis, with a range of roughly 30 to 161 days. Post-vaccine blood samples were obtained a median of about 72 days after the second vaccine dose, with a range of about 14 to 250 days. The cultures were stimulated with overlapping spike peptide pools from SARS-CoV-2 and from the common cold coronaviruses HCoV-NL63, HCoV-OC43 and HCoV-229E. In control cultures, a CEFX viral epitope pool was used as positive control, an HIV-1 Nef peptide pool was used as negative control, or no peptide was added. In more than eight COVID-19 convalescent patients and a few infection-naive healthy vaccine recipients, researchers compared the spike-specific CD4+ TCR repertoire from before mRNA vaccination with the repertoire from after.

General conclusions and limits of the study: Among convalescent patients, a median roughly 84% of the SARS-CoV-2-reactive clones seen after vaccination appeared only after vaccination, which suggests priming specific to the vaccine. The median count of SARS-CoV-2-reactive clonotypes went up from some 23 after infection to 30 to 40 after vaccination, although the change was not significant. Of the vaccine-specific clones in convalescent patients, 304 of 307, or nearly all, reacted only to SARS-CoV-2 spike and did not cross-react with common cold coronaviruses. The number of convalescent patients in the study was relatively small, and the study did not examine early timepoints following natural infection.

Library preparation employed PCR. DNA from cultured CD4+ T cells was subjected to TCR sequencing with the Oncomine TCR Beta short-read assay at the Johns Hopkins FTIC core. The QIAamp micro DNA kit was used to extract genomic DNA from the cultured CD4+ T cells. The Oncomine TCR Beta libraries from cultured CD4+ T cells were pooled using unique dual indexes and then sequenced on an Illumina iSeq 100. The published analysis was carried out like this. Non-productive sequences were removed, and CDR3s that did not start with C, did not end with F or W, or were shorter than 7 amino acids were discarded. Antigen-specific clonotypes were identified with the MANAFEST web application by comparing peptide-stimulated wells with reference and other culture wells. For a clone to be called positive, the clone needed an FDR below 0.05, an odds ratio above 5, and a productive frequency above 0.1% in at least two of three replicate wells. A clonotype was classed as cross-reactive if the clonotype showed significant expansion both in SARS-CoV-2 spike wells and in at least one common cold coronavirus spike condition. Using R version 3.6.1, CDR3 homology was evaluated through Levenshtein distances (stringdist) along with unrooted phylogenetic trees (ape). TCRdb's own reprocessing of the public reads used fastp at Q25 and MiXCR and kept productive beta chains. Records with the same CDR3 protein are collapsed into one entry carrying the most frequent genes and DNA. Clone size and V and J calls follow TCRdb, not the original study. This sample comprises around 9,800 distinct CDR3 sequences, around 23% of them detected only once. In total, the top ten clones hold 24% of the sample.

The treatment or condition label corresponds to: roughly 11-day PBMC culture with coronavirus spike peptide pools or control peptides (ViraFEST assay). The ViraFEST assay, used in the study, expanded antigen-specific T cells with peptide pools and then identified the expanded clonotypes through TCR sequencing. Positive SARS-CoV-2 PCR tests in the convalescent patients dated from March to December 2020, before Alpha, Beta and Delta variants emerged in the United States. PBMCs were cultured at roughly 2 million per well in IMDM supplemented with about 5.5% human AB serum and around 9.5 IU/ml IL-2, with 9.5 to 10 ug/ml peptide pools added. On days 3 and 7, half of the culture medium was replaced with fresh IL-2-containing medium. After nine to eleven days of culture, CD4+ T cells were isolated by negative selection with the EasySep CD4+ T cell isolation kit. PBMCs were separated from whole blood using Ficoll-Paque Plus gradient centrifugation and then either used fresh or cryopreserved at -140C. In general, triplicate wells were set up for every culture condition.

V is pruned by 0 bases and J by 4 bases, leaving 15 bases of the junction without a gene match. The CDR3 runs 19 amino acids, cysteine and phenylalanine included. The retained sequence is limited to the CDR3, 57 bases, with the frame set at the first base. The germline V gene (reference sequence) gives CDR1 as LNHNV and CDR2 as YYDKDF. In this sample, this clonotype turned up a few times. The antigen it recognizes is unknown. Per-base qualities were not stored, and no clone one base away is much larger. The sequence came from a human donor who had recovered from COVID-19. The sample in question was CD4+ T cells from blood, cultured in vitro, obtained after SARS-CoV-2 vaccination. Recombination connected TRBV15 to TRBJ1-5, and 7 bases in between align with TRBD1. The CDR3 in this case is CATSRDLPGPTTGNQPQHF. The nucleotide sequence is TGTGCCACCAGCAGAGATCTACCCGGGCCTACGACAGGGAATCAGCCCCAGCATTTT.